The rows below give T cell receptor beta chains drawn from one sample of a study of blood T cell repertoires in COVID-19. The data were produced by immunoSEQ multiplex PCR, yet TCRdb's version contains in-frame clones alone and is incomplete. The sample consists of approximately 250,000 clones, about 89% of them appearing once. Material: PBMCs or T cells enriched from blood (not recorded which). The source of these receptors is a woman aged 30 to 39 who had recovered from COVID-19. CDR3s include the opening cysteine and the closing phenylalanine or tryptophan. The order of the fields is J gene, V gene, CDR3 protein.

j_call: TRBJ2-1; v_call: TRBV30; cdr3_aa: CAWSPHRRNDEQFF
j_call: TRBJ2-5; v_call: TRBV7-3; cdr3_aa: CASSFVAGGPETQYF
j_call: TRBJ1-1; v_call: TRBV4-2; cdr3_aa: CASSQDIVAFF
j_call: TRBJ2-1; v_call: TRBV5-4; cdr3_aa: CASSLGSDTYNEQFF
j_call: TRBJ2-1; v_call: TRBV4-3; cdr3_aa: CASSQVGTSGSNEQFF
j_call: TRBJ1-1; v_call: TRBV6-2/TRBV6-3; cdr3_aa: CASSYSGTGGKNTEAFF
j_call: TRBJ2-1; v_call: TRBV28; cdr3_aa: CASSRQTSGISEQFF
j_call: TRBJ2-7; v_call: TRBV28; cdr3_aa: CASSMTGPYEQYF
j_call: TRBJ2-1; v_call: TRBV6-5; cdr3_aa: CATSTSGRYNEQFF
j_call: TRBJ2-1; v_call: TRBV28; cdr3_aa: CASSLNPLAGPRDNEQFF
j_call: TRBJ1-1; v_call: TRBV15; cdr3_aa: CATSRRGWDTEAFF
j_call: TRBJ2-7; v_call: TRBV18; cdr3_aa: CASSRGQKYEQYF
j_call: TRBJ2-1; v_call: TRBV7-6; cdr3_aa: CASSQGLAPHEQFF
j_call: TRBJ2-5; v_call: TRBV9; cdr3_aa: CASSVGGEETQYF
j_call: TRBJ1-2; v_call: TRBV5-5; cdr3_aa: CASNTGQGEHGYTF
j_call: TRBJ2-5; v_call: TRBV29-1; cdr3_aa: CSVRTSGETQYF